The rows below give T cell receptor beta chains drawn from one sample of a study of T cells in Graves' hyperthyroidism and ophthalmopathy. TCRdb processed the multiplex PCR reads anew with MiXCR; each CDR3 protein has one entry. The table has 350,000 to 500,000 distinct CDR3 sequences, roughly 13% seen once; the top ten hold about 5%. The sequenced sample consisted of blood. The receptor source for this set is a woman between 18 and 29 years old with Graves' hyperthyroidism. CDR3s include the opening cysteine and the closing phenylalanine or tryptophan. Each record gives: CDR3 length, D gene, clone size, V gene, J gene, CDR3 DNA, CDR3 protein. The D gene is left open where the match is weak. Rows give clone size only sometimes, using once, few, many, or a class for an expanded clone.

12	-	many	TRBV20-1	TRBJ1-1	TGCAGTGCTAGAGATATGGGGCAGAAAGCTTTCTTT	CSARDMGQKAFF
16	-	-	TRBV7-9	TRBJ2-6	TGTGCCAGCAGCTTAGCTATGGGGGCAGGGGCCAACGTCCTGACTTTC	CASSLAMGAGANVLTF
15	-	-	TRBV30	TRBJ1-6	TGTGCCTGGAGCGGGATGGACGGTGGGAATTCACCCCTCCACTTT	CAWSGMDGGNSPLHF
15	-	many	TRBV20-1	TRBJ1-5	TGCAGTGGCTTACAGGGCGCTCTGTTGGGTCAGCCCCAGCATTTT	CSGLQGALLGQPQHF
15	TRBD1	many	TRBV28	TRBJ2-5	TGTGCCAGCAGTTTGGCTTGGACAGGACAAGAGACCCAGTACTTC	CASSLAWTGQETQYF
15	TRBD2	few	TRBV4-1	TRBJ2-7	TGCGCCAGCAGCCATTATAGCGGGAGCGCCTACGAGCAGTACTTC	CASSHYSGSAYEQYF
12	-	-	TRBV2	TRBJ2-7	TGTGCCACCCAACCGTTCGGGGACGAGCAGTACTTC	CATQPFGDEQYF
13	-	many	TRBV10-3	TRBJ2-7	TGTGCCATCAGTGGCCGGGACAATAACGAGCAGTACTTC	CAISGRDNNEQYF
15	-	many	TRBV11-2	TRBJ2-1	TGTGCCAGCAAGGGGTATCGGGGGTCCTACAATGAGCAGTTCTTC	CASKGYRGSYNEQFF
12	TRBD1	many	TRBV30	TRBJ1-1	TGTGCCTGGGACAGGGGGAACACTGAAGCTTTCTTT	CAWDRGNTEAFF
14	-	-	TRBV5-5	TRBJ1-2	TGTGCCAGCAGCTTGCCATCGGTGGCCTATGGCTACACCTTC	CASSLPSVAYGYTF
14	-	-	TRBV6-4	TRBJ2-6	TGTGCCAGCAGTTACAGCTCCGAGGCCAACGTCCTGACTTTC	CASSYSSEANVLTF
14	-	many	TRBV5-6	TRBJ1-5	TGTGCCAGCACCAAATTCGGAGCCAATCAGCCCCAGCATTTT	CASTKFGANQPQHF
15	TRBD1	many	TRBV6-1	TRBJ1-5	TGTGCCAGCAGTCTCGGACAGGGGATGGGTCAGCCCCAGCATTTT	CASSLGQGMGQPQHF
16	TRBD2	few	TRBV10-1	TRBJ2-1	TGCGCCAGCAGTGGGGGACTAGTGAACCCCTACAATGAGCAGTTCTTC	CASSGGLVNPYNEQFF
16	TRBD1	many	TRBV27	TRBJ2-7	TGTGCCAGCAGTTTCGGACAGGGGGCAAACTCCTACGAGCAGTACTTC	CASSFGQGANSYEQYF
13	-	many	TRBV7-9	TRBJ1-1	TGTGCCAGCAGCTCCGCCGCCAACGCGGGGGCTTTCTTT	CASSSAANAGAFF
15	-	many	TRBV11-2	TRBJ2-7	TGTGCCAGCAGCACCTCGACAGGCCAAGGCTACGAGCAGTACTTC	CASSTSTGQGYEQYF
13	TRBD2	many	TRBV29-1	TRBJ2-7	TGCAGCGTGAGACTAGCGGGATGGGGCGAGCAGTACTTC	CSVRLAGWGEQYF
14	-	-	TRBV12-3/TRBV12-4	TRBJ2-3	TGTGCCAGCAGCCCACGCGGTCGCACAGATACGCAGTATTTT	CASSPRGRTDTQYF
15	TRBD2	many	TRBV7-2	TRBJ2-7	TGTGCCAGCAGCCTTGGGACTAGCGGGAGTGGGGAGCAGTACTTC	CASSLGTSGSGEQYF
15	TRBD2	many	TRBV20-1	TRBJ2-7	TGCAGTGCCCAGGTCGTAGCGGGAGGGCCGAACGAGCAGTACTTC	CSAQVVAGGPNEQYF
15	TRBD2	few	TRBV19	TRBJ2-7	TGTGCCAGTAGTATGGGGAGCGGGAGAAGGGGCGAGCAGTACTTC	CASSMGSGRRGEQYF
16	TRBD2	many	TRBV9	TRBJ2-7	TGTGCCAGCAGCAACCCCCTCGCGGGAGGGGGAAACGAGCAGTACTTC	CASSNPLAGGGNEQYF
15	TRBD1	many	TRBV27	TRBJ2-5	TGTGCCAGCAGTGTAGTGACAGGGGGCCAAGAGACCCAGTACTTC	CASSVVTGGQETQYF
12	-	many	TRBV20-1	TRBJ2-5	TGCAGTGCTAGAGTGTGGGGAGAAACCCAGTACTTC	CSARVWGETQYF
14	TRBD1	many	TRBV5-1	TRBJ2-5	TGCGCCAGCAGCTTGGAGACAGGGATAGAGACCCAGTACTTC	CASSLETGIETQYF
15	TRBD1	many	TRBV7-8	TRBJ1-2	TGTGCCAGCAGCATAGGGACAGATCTTAACTATGGCTACACCTTC	CASSIGTDLNYGYTF
14	TRBD1	-	TRBV19	TRBJ1-2	TGTGCCAGTAGCTCCCCCGGGACAGTCTATGGCTACACCTTC	CASSSPGTVYGYTF
16	TRBD2	few	TRBV24-1	TRBJ2-3	TGTGCCACCAGTGATCCGACTAGCGGGAGCGCAGATACGCAGTATTTT	CATSDPTSGSADTQYF
14	TRBD1	-	TRBV27	TRBJ2-1	TGTGCCAGCAGACCGGGACAGGTATTAAATGAGCAGTTCTTC	CASRPGQVLNEQFF
14	-	few	TRBV12-3/TRBV12-4	TRBJ2-7	TGTGCCAGCAGTTTCGGTCTTTGGTCCTACGAGCAGTACTTC	CASSFGLWSYEQYF
13	-	-	TRBV19	TRBJ1-2	TGTGCCAGTAGTATGGGTCGAGACTATGGCTACACCTTC	CASSMGRDYGYTF
15	-	many	TRBV27	TRBJ2-7	TGTGCCAGCAGCCTCCTGGTGGAGGGGAGCTACGAGCAGTACTTC	CASSLLVEGSYEQYF
16	-	-	TRBV3-1	TRBJ2-7	TGTGCCAGCAGCCCGTGGGGGAGGACCGAATCCTACGAGCAGTACTTC	CASSPWGRTESYEQYF
15	TRBD1	few	TRBV12-3/TRBV12-4	TRBJ2-3	TGTGCCAGCAGTTCCCGGGACAGGGACGCAGATACGCAGTATTTT	CASSSRDRDADTQYF
12	TRBD2	few	TRBV27	TRBJ2-1	TGTGCCAGCAGTTTTCCGGGGGGGCAGCAGTTCTTC	CASSFPGGQQFF
13	-	-	TRBV12-5	TRBJ2-7	TGTGCTAGTGGTTTGGTGGATGGTGGGGAGCAGTACTTC	CASGLVDGGEQYF
14	-	many	TRBV6-1	TRBJ2-3	TGTGCCAGCAGGAGATCCTCGGGGACAGATACGCAGTATTTT	CASRRSSGTDTQYF
17	TRBD1	few	TRBV5-1	TRBJ2-2	TGCGCCAGCAGCGCGGACAGGGGGCTAATCGACACCGGGGAGCTGTTTTTT	CASSADRGLIDTGELFF
15	TRBD2	few	TRBV2	TRBJ2-3	TGTGCCAGCAGTGAAAGCGGGAGTGGGGCAGATACGCAGTATTTT	CASSESGSGADTQYF